This TCR beta chain comes out of a study of cytomegalovirus exposure and HLA in healthy donors. The PCR had 60 Vbeta and 13 Jbeta primers. Measured with immunoSEQ multiplex PCR; TCRdb has only the in-frame clones, and not every one. There are approximately 220,000 clones in the sample; over 60% occur only once, and over 1.5% lies in the top ten. The V end lost 5 bases, the J end lost 9 bases, and 12 bases lay between the germline ends. Germline V gives CDR1 SGHKS, CDR2 YYEKEE (reference sequence). The CDR3 contains 13 residues. The sequence was obtained from a male donor in good health and CMV-seronegative. The specimen sequenced was PBMCs. This chain links TRBV5-5 with TRBJ1-6; the D is unclear. The CDR3 reads CASRQELGSPLHF. The DNA of the CDR3 is TGTGCCAGCAGGCAGGAACTAGGTTCACCCCTCCACTTT.